A single T cell receptor (beta chain) is shown here with its context. The antigen is unknown. The sample originates from a study of CD4 T cells in relation to SARS-CoV-2 and coronaviruses. Study-wide background: Median patient age was around 40 years, spanning 21 to 72 years. Overall study findings and caveats: In roughly 60% of donors, memory CD4+ clonotypes crossrecognized SARS-CoV-2 and at least one common cold coronavirus spike. Crossreactivity was assessed only for spike protein, not other viral proteins.

Per the germline V gene, CDR1 is SNHLY and CDR2 is FYNNEI. The CDR3 is 14 amino acids. The V end was cut by 5 bases, the J end by 8 bases, with 15 bases between. Deep TCR-beta sequencing used DNA from uncultured naive and memory CD4+ T cells. TCRdb keeps only in-frame clones here, not all; method: immunoSEQ multiplex PCR. The sample contains 40,000 or so clones, 80% to 90% of which appear only once. The TCR was taken from an adult with COVID-19. Specimen: memory CD4+ T cells from PBMCs. The V gene is TRBV2, the J gene TRBJ1-4; TRBD1 is a possible D gene (5 bases). The chain's CDR3 is CASSRGNRLEKLFF. CDR3 coding DNA: TGTGCCAGCAGTCGGGGAAACAGGTTGGAAAAACTGTTTTTT.